Listed here are 21 T cell receptor beta chains from one sample, sequenced in a study of beta chain features in type 1 diabetes. The isolated RNA, all of it, was reverse transcribed, so expressed TCRB transcripts were what got sequenced. Profiled with immunoSEQ multiplex PCR; TCRdb holds only in-frame clones, not every one. The sample shows 400,000 to 450,000 clones, about 14% of them seen only once. Sequenced material: naive CD4+ T cells from blood. These receptors were collected from a man in his thirties or forties in good health.

The CDR3 is CASSGTGGRYNEQFF. The CDR3 DNA is TGTGCCAGCAGTGGTACAGGGGGGCGATACAATGAGCAGTTCTTC. The chain carries TRBV6-1 and TRBJ2-1; 8 positions agree with TRBD1. This CDR3 contains 15 residues. V gave up 4 bases and J gave up 4 bases; unmatched junction bases: 6. The germline V gene encodes CDR1 MNHNS and CDR2 SASEGT.

This clone was seen only a few times. The rearrangement links TRBV4-1 to TRBJ2-4; D is possibly TRBD2 (5 bases). V was trimmed by 0 bases and J by 1 base, leaving 10 bases between them. The CDR3 extends over 16 amino acids. Germline CDR1 MGHRA, CDR2 YSYEKL. The CDR3 nucleotides are TGCGCCAGCAGCCAAGAAAGGCCGGGGGCCAAAAACATTCAGTACTTC. Its protein product is CASSQERPGAKNIQYF.

The chain recombines TRBV30 with TRBJ1-2; the match to TRBD1 covers 7 bases. Germline loops: CDR1 GTSNPN, CDR2 SVGIG (reference sequence). V lost 5 bases to trimming and J lost 1 base; unmatched junction nucleotides: 4. This CDR3 spans 13 amino acids. The CDR3 spells CAWGQDLNYGYTF. CDR3 nucleotide sequence: TGTGCCTGGGGACAGGACCTTAACTATGGCTACACCTTC.

The table lists this clone with a few counts. The V gene is TRBV6-6, the J gene TRBJ2-3; D is possibly TRBD1 (5 bases). Per germline, CDR1 MNHNY and CDR2 SVGAGI (reference sequence). The CDR3 consists of 15 residues. Between the trimmed V and J ends, which lost 10 bases and 0 bases, there was a span of 17 bases. Here the CDR3 reads CAIKETGTSTDTQYF. DNA for the CDR3: TGTGCCATCAAGGAAACAGGAACTAGCACAGATACGCAGTATTTT.

The chain carries TRBV4-3 and TRBJ1-2; 8 bases align to TRBD1. The CDR3 consists of 19 residues. V gave up 0 bases and J gave up 4 bases; unmatched junction bases: 16. CDR1 and CDR2 from the germline V gene are LGHNA and YSLEER. The CDR3 is CASSQEARAGGYSTYGYTF. In nucleotides, the CDR3 is TGCGCCAGCAGCCAAGAAGCACGTGCAGGGGGCTATTCTACCTATGGCTACACCTTC.

This clone has just a few counts. V gene TRBV7-2 combines with J gene TRBJ2-1, with D possibly matching TRBD2 (5 bases). This CDR3 is built from 13 residues. V gave up 5 bases and J gave up 7 bases, with 12 bases separating them. Germline V lookup: CDR1 SGHTA, CDR2 FQGNSA. The chain's CDR3 is CASSVGLLNEQFF. In DNA, the CDR3 is TGTGCCAGCAGCGTCGGACTTTTAAATGAGCAGTTCTTC.

The sample holds one count of this clone. This chain uses TRBV15 with TRBJ1-5; D is uncertain. Germline V gene lookup returns CDR1 LNHNV and CDR2 YYDKDF (reference sequence). The CDR3 totals 15 residues. V shed 0 bases and J shed 0 bases, with 6 bases lying between them. CDR3 region: CATSRDRVSNQPQHF. CDR3 in DNA: TGTGCCACCAGCAGAGATCGGGTTAGCAATCAGCCCCAGCATTTT.

The genes are TRBV18 and TRBJ2-7; D perhaps matches TRBD2 (6 bases). Germline CDR1 reads KGHSH; CDR2 reads LQKENI. Trimming stripped 4 bases from V and 4 bases from J, with 11 bases between. The CDR3 length is 13 residues. The CDR3 protein is CASSLGGNYEQYV. CDR3 in DNA: TGTGCCAGCTCACTCGGGGGTAATTACGAGCAGTACGTC.

This clone was seen only a few times. J is TRBJ2-1 and V is TRBV5-1, with no clear D. The V gene lost 0 bases and the J gene lost 7 bases, with 5 bases spanning the gap. Germline-derived CDR1 and CDR2 are SGHRS and YFSETQ. The CDR3 sequence is 12 residues long. The CDR3 DNA is TGCGCCAGCAGCTTGGATATAAATGAGCAGTTCTTC. Translating it yields CASSLDINEQFF.

The chain couples TRBV7-9 to TRBJ2-1; D unclear. This CDR3 comprises 15 residues. Trimming stripped 4 bases from V and 5 bases from J, with 15 bases between. Germline lookup yields CDR1 SEHNR and CDR2 FQNEAQ (reference sequence). The CDR3: CASSYDGKRDNEQFF. The CDR3 bases are TGTGCCAGCAGCTACGACGGTAAACGGGACAATGAGCAGTTCTTC.

The chain combines TRBV7-2 with TRBJ2-1, with 7 bases identical to TRBD2. After removal of 3 bases from V and 10 bases from J, the junction contained 6 bases not matched to a gene. The CDR3 covers 13 residues. Germline V gives CDR1 SGHTA, CDR2 FQGNSA. CDR3 nucleotides: TGTGCCAGCAGCTTGGCGGGAGCTGTGGAGCAGTTCTTC. Protein: CASSLAGAVEQFF.

This clone was seen just once. The gene calls are TRBV5-1 and TRBJ1-6; TRBD1 is a possible D gene (6 bases). The germline gives CDR1 SGHRS, CDR2 YFSETQ. The CDR3 has 14 residues. V dropped 2 bases and J dropped 5 bases, with 8 bases sitting between them. In DNA, the CDR3 is TGCGCCAGCAGCTTTACAGGGAATAATTCACCCCTCCACTTT. It specifies CASSFTGNNSPLHF.

This CDR3 is CASSVGRRSTDTQYF. The CDR3 nucleotides read TGTGCCAGCAGCGTAGGCAGGAGATCCACAGATACGCAGTATTTT. The chain combines TRBV9 with TRBJ2-3; D is uncertain. The germline V gene encodes CDR1 SGDLS and CDR2 YYNGEE. This CDR3 contains 15 residues. The V end was cut by 0 bases, the J end by 2 bases, with 10 bases between.

The rearrangement links TRBV11-3 to TRBJ2-5; tentative D call: TRBD2 (6 bases). Germline lookup yields CDR1 SGHNT and CDR2 YENEEA. CDR3 length: 11 residues. Between the trimmed V and J ends, which lost 5 bases and 5 bases, there was a span of 6 bases. The CDR3 protein is CASSSGETQYF. As DNA, the CDR3 is TGTGCCAGCAGCAGCGGGGAGACCCAGTACTTC.

This clone was seen more than once but under ten times. The chain couples TRBV7-9 to TRBJ2-1; D possibly uses TRBD1 or TRBD2 (6 bases each). Germline V lookup: CDR1 SEHNR, CDR2 FQNEAQ (reference sequence). The CDR3 is 18 residues long. The V end lost 5 bases, the J end lost 1 base, and 21 bases lay between the germline ends. The CDR3 nucleotides are TGTGCCAGCAGCGTCTTACCCGGGGGCAGGGGTTCCTACAATGAGCAGTTCTTC. Translated: CASSVLPGGRGSYNEQFF.

The table lists this clone with a few counts. Here the CDR3 reads CRGKGVAQETQYF. CDR3 coding DNA: TGCAGGGGTAAGGGAGTAGCCCAAGAGACCCAGTACTTC. The V and J genes are TRBV29-1 and TRBJ2-5; tentative D call: TRBD2 (5 bases). Germline lookup yields CDR1 SQVTM and CDR2 ANQGSEA. The CDR3 extends over 13 amino acids.

Written as DNA, the CDR3 is TGTGCCAGCAGTGAAGATGAGCAGTTCTTC. Protein: CASSEDEQFF. The chain combines TRBV2 with TRBJ2-1; D remains unclear. Germline CDR1 reads SNHLY; CDR2 reads FYNNEI. This CDR3 is 10 amino acids long. Trimming left V 1 base short and J 8 bases short, with 0 bases between. The whole variable domain, filled in from reference TRBV2 and TRBJ2-1, reads EPEVTQTPSHQVTQMGQEVILRCVPISNHLYFYWYRQILGQKVEFLVSFYNNEISEKSEIFDDQFSVERPDGSNFTLKIRSTKLEDSAMYFCASSEDEQFFGPGTRLTVL.

This clone was detected a few times. V and J are TRBV29-1 and TRBJ2-5; D may be TRBD2 (6 bases). Trimming shortened V by 0 bases and J by 5 bases, and 10 bases separated the two germline ends. Germline V gene lookup returns CDR1 SQVTM and CDR2 ANQGSEA. The CDR3 is made up of 13 amino acids. The CDR3 here is CSVEETSSETQYF. The CDR3 nucleotides are TGCAGCGTTGAAGAGACTAGTTCCGAGACCCAGTACTTC.

The chain combines TRBV4-1 with TRBJ2-7, with D uncertain. Per germline, CDR1 MGHRA and CDR2 YSYEKL. This CDR3 comprises 15 residues. V dropped 1 base and J dropped 3 bases, with 13 bases sitting between them. The CDR3 region is CASSQGLGLIYEQYV. Here the CDR3 DNA reads TGCGCCAGCAGCCAAGGGCTAGGTCTTATCTACGAGCAGTACGTC.

The J gene is TRBJ2-1, the V gene TRBV9; the D gene is possibly TRBD2 (5 bases). Germline V gives CDR1 SGDLS, CDR2 YYNGEE. This CDR3 region has 15 residues. Trimming left V 3 bases short and J 4 bases short, with 14 bases between. The CDR3 DNA reads TGTGCCAGCAGCGGCAGGAGAGGGCCTTACAATGAGCAGTTCTTC. This gives the protein CASSGRRGPYNEQFF.

This clone was found a few times. V gene TRBV4-3 combines with J gene TRBJ1-4, with a possible D match to TRBD1 (5 bases). This CDR3 is 15 amino acids long. The germline V gene has CDR1 LGHNA and CDR2 YSLEER. V was pared by 5 bases and J by 8 bases, with 18 bases between. The CDR3 here is CASSEGPTSLEKLFF. DNA of the CDR3: TGCGCCAGCAGCGAGGGACCGACCTCCTTGGAAAAACTGTTTTTT.